This TCR beta chain was recorded in a study of T cells after yellow fever vaccination. The study, taken as a whole, reports: From the bulk population, abundant clonotypes could contaminate and appear within FACS-sorted repertoires. Although the secondary response was weaker, it peaked faster, at day 5 versus 15.

The CDR3 has 15 residues. Looked up from germline, CDR1 is MGHRA and CDR2 is YSYEKL. Trimming cost V 1 base and J 0 bases; bases outside gene matches: 3. 5'RACE template switching generated TCR cDNA, adding a universal primer site and UMIs. TCRdb reanalysed the 5' RACE reads using MiXCR and keeps one entry per CDR3 protein. The data show 65,000 to 90,000 distinct CDR3 sequences, just under 8% seen once. This clonotype came up a few times. Its antigen is undetermined. V is TRBV4-1 and J is TRBJ2-7; 7 nucleotides match TRBD2. The receptor was derived from a young man who received the YFV17D yellow fever vaccine. The sequenced sample was CD8+ T cells sorted from PBMCs, obtained on the day of the yellow fever booster vaccination. The chain's CDR3 is CASSQVERGSYEQYF. The CDR3 DNA reads as TGCGCCAGCAGCCAAGTGGAGCGGGGCTCCTACGAGCAGTACTTC.